This TCR beta chain was documented in a study of beta chain features in type 1 diabetes. About the research overall: Cell yields, gender and age were similar in healthy donors and patients.

CD45RO/CCR7/CD25/CD127/CD95/CD27 separated CD4+ naive, central memory, regulatory and stem cell-like memory cells by sorting. Study-level points and caveats: For type 1 diabetes patients, VDJ junctions showed fewer insertions and more deletions. Resolution of whether HLA type affects TCRB rearrangement was not achieved here.

As every portion of the isolated RNA was reverse transcribed, the sequencing read expressed TCRB transcripts. TCRdb's table, derived via immunoSEQ multiplex PCR, lists solely in-frame clones and lacks some. The profile shows about 150,000 clones, about 9.2% of them singletons. This clone occurred a few times. What it recognizes is unknown. The sequencing input was central memory CD4+ T cells from blood. The clonotype comes from a man younger than 35 in good health.

This chain's CDR3 is CASRGQAQPQHF. As DNA, the CDR3 is TGTGCCAGCAGGGGACAGGCACAGCCCCAGCATTTT. The chain joins TRBV2 to TRBJ1-5; TRBD1 aligns across 8 bases. With 6 bases clipped from V and 7 bases from J, the junction kept 2 bases outside the gene matches. Germline CDR1 is SNHLY and CDR2 is FYNNEI. The CDR3 length is 12 residues.